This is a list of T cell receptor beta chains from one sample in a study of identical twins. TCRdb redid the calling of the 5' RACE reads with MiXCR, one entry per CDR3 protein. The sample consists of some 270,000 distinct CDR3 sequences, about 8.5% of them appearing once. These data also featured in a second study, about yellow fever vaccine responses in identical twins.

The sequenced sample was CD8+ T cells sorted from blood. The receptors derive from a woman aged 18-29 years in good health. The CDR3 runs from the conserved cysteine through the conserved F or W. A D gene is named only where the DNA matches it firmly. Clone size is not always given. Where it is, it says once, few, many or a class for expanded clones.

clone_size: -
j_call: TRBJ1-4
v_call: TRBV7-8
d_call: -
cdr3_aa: CASSLGAGEDEKLFF
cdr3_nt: TGTGCCAGCAGCTTGGGGGCAGGGGAGGATGAAAAACTGTTTTTT

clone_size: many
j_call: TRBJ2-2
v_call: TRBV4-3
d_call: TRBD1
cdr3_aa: CASSQGQGASTGELFF
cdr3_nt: TGCGCCAGCAGCCAAGGACAGGGGGCATCCACCGGGGAGCTGTTTTTT

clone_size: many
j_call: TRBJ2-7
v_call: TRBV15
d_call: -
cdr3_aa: CATSREQGYSYEQYF
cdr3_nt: TGTGCCACCAGCAGAGAACAGGGTTACTCCTACGAGCAGTACTTC

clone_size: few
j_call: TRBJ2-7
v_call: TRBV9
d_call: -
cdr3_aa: CASSAGDWTYEQYF
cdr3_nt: TGTGCCAGCAGCGCAGGGGATTGGACCTACGAGCAGTACTTC

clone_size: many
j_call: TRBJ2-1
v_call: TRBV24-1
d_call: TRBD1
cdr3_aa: CATSDLPDRTYNEQFF
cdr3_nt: TGTGCCACCAGTGATTTGCCGGACAGGACCTACAATGAGCAGTTCTTC

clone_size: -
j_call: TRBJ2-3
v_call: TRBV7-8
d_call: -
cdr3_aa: CASSLKGKSTDTQYF
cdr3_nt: TGTGCCAGCAGCTTAAAGGGGAAGAGCACAGATACGCAGTATTTT

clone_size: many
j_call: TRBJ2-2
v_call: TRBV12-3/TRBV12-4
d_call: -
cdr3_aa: CASIWEGGLNTGELFF
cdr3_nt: TGTGCCAGCATCTGGGAGGGGGGCCTCAACACCGGGGAGCTGTTTTTT

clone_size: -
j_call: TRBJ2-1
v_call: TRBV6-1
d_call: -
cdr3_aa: CASSVLGGADYNEQFF
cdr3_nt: TGTGCCAGCAGTGTTCTTGGCGGGGCGGACTACAATGAGCAGTTCTTC

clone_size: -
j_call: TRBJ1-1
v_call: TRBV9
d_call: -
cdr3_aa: CASSVAEGTEAFF
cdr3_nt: TGTGCCAGCAGCGTAGCCGAGGGCACTGAAGCTTTCTTT

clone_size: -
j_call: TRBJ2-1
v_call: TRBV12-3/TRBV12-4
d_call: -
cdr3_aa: CASRTISYNEQFF
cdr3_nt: TGTGCCAGCAGGACGATCTCCTACAATGAGCAGTTCTTC

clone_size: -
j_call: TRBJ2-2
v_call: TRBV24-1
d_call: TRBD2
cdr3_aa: CATQEVAGGPGELFF
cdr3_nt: TGTGCCACGCAAGAGGTAGCGGGTGGACCCGGGGAGCTGTTTTTT

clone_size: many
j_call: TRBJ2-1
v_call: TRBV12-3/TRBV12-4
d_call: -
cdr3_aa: CASIPGGVAINEQFF
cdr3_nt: TGTGCCAGCATCCCGGGGGGCGTAGCGATCAATGAGCAGTTCTTC

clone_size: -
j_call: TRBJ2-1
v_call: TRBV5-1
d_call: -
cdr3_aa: CASSLDLAPGFSYNEQFF
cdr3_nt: TGCGCCAGCAGCTTGGATTTAGCCCCAGGGTTCTCCTACAATGAGCAGTTCTTC

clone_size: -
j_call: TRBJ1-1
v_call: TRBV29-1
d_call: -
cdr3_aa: CSPSRNTEAFF
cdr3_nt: TGCAGCCCCTCACGGAACACTGAAGCTTTCTTT

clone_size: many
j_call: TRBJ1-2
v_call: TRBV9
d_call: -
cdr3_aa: CASSPGEGANYGYTF
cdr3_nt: TGTGCCAGCAGCCCAGGGGAGGGAGCTAACTATGGCTACACCTTC

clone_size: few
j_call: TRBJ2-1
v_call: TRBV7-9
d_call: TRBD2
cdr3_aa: CASSLSGGSNEQFF
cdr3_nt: TGTGCCAGCAGCTTATCGGGGGGGAGCAATGAGCAGTTCTTC

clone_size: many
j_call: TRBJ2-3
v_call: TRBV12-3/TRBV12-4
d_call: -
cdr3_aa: CASRLSFSDTDTQYF
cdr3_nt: TGTGCCAGCCGCCTAAGTTTCTCCGACACAGATACGCAGTATTTT

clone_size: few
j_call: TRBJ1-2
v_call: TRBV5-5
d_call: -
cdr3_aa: CASSFEGSTGIYGYTF
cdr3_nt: TGTGCCAGCAGCTTCGAGGGTTCAACAGGAATCTATGGCTACACCTTC

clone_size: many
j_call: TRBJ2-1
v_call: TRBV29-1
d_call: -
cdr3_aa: CSVAHGSVEQFF
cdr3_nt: TGCAGCGTCGCTCACGGATCCGTTGAGCAGTTCTTC

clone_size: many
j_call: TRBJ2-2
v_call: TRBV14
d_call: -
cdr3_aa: CASSRNRAEGYGELFF
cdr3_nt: TGTGCCAGCAGCCGCAACAGGGCAGAGGGCTACGGGGAGCTGTTTTTT

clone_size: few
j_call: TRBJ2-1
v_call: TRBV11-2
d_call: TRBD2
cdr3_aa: CASSYEGTTSYNEQFF
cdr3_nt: TGTGCCAGCAGCTATGAGGGGACTACAAGCTACAATGAGCAGTTCTTC

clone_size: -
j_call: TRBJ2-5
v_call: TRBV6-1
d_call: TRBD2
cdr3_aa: CASRRTSGSYQETQYF
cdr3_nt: TGTGCCAGCAGGCGGACTAGCGGGTCGTACCAAGAGACCCAGTACTTC

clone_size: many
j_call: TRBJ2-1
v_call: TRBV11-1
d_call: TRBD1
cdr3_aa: CASSLGIGAGGYGDEQFF
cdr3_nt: TGTGCCAGCAGCTTGGGGATTGGGGCAGGGGGTTATGGCGATGAGCAGTTCTTC

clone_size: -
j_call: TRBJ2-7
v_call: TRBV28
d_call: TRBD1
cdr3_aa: CASSTTGGYYEQYF
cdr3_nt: TGTGCCAGCAGTACGACAGGGGGCTATTACGAGCAGTACTTC

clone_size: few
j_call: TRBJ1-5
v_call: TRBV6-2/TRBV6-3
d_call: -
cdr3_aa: CASSYTNSNQPQHF
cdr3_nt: TGTGCCAGCAGTTACACCAATAGCAATCAGCCCCAGCATTTT

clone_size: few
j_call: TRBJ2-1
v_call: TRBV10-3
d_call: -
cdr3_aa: CAITSGVGLDEQFF
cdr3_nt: TGTGCCATCACGTCGGGCGTAGGCCTCGATGAGCAGTTCTTC

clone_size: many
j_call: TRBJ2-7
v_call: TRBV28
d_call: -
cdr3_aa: CASSPLSTLNEQYF
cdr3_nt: TGTGCCAGCAGCCCCCTCAGTACTCTTAACGAGCAGTACTTC

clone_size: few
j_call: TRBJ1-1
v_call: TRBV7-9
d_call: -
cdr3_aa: CASTPGGSTYMNTEAFF
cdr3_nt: TGTGCCAGCACCCCGGGCGGGAGTACCTATATGAACACTGAAGCTTTCTTT

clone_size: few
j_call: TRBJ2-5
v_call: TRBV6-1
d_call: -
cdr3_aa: CASTKVGVVETQYF
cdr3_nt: TGTGCCAGCACGAAGGTCGGGGTGGTAGAGACCCAGTACTTC

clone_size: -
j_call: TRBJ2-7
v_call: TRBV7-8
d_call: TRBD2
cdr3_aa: CASSLGASGRTPYEQYF
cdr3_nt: TGTGCCAGCAGCTTAGGGGCTAGCGGGAGAACCCCCTACGAGCAGTACTTC